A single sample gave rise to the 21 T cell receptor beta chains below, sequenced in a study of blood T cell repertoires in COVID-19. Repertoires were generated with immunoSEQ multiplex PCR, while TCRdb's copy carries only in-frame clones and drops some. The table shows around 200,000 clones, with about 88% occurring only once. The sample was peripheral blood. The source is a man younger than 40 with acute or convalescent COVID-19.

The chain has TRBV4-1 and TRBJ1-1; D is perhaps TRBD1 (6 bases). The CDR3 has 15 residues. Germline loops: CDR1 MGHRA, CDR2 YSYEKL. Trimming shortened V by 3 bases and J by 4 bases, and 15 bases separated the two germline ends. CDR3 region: CASSQSDRSSTEAFF. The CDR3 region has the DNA TGCGCCAGCAGCCAGAGTGACAGGAGTAGCACTGAAGCTTTCTTT.

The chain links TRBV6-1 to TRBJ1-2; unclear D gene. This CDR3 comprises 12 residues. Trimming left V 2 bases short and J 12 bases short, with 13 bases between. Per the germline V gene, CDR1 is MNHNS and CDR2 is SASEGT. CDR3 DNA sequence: TGTGCCAGCAGTGAACAAGGCGGTGAGAACACCTTC. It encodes CASSEQGGENTF.

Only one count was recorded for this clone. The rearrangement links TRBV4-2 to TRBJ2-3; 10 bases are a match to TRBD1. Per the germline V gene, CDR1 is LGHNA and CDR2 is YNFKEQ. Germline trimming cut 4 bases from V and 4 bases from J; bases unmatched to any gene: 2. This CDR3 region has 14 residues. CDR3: CASSRDRGADTQYF. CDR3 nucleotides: TGTGCCAGCAGCCGGGACAGGGGAGCAGATACGCAGTATTTT.

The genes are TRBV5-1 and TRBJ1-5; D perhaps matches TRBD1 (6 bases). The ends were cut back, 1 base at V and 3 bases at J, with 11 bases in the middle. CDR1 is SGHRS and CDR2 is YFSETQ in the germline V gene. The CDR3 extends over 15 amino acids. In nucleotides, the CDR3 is TGCGCCAGCAGCTTGAGTGGGGGCTTCAATCAGCCCCAGCATTTT. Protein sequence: CASSLSGGFNQPQHF.

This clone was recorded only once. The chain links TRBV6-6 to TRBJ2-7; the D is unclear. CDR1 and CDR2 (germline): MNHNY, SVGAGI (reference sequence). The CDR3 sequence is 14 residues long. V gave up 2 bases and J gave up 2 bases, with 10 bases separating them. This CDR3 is CASSYPGIAYEQYF. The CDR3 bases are TGTGCCAGCAGTTACCCCGGTATAGCCTACGAGCAGTACTTC.

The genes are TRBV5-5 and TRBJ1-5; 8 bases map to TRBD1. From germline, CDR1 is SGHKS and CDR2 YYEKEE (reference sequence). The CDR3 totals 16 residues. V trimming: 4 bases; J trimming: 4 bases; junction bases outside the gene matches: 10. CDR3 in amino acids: CASSLMGQGANQPQHF. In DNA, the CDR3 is TGTGCCAGCAGCCTGATGGGCCAGGGGGCTAATCAGCCCCAGCATTTT.

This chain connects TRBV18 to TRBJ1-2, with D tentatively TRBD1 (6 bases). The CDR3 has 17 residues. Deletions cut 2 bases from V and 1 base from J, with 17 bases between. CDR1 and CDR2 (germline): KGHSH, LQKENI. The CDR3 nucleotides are TGTGCCAGCTCACCATCTTCCGACAGGCACTTTAACTATGGCTACACCTTC. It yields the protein CASSPSSDRHFNYGYTF.

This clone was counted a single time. CDR3 in amino acids: CASRFKLGAPDGYTF. The CDR3 DNA follows: TGTGCCAGCAGATTTAAATTGGGGGCCCCAGATGGCTACACCTTC. This chain connects TRBV5-4 to TRBJ1-2, with a tentative D call TRBD1 (6 bases). This CDR3 has 15 amino acids. Per germline, CDR1 SGHNT and CDR2 YYREEE (reference sequence). Trimming took 5 bases from V and 6 from J, leaving 20 bases between them.

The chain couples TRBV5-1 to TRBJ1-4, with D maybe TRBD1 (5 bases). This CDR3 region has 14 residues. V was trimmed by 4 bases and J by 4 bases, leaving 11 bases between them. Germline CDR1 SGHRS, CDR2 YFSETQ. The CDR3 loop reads CASSEDTFNEKLFF. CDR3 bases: TGCGCCAGCAGCGAGGACACGTTTAATGAAAAACTGTTTTTT.

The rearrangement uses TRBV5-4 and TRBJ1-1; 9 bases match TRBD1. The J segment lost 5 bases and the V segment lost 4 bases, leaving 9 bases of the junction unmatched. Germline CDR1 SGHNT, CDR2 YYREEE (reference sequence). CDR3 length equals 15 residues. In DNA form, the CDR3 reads TGTGCCAGCAGCCTGGGACAGGGAGAGTGGACTGAAGCTTTCTTT. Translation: CASSLGQGEWTEAFF.

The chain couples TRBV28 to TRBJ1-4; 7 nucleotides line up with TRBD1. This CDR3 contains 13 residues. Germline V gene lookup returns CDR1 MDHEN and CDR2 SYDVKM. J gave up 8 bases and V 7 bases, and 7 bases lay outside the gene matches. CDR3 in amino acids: CASNNRGQEKLFF. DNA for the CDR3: TGTGCCAGCAATAACAGGGGTCAGGAAAAACTGTTTTTT.

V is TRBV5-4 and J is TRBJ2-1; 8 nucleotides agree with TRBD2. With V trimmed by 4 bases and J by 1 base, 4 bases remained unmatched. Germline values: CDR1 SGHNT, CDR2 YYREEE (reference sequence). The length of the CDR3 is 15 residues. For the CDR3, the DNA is TGTGCCAGCAGCCGGGAGGGAGGGTCCTACAATGAGCAGTTCTTC. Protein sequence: CASSREGGSYNEQFF.

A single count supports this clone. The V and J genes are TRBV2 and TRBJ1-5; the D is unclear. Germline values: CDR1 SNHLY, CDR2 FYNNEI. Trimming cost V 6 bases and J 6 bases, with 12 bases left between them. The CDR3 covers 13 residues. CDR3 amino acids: CASRVGRAQPQHF. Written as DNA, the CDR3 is TGTGCCAGCAGGGTAGGGAGAGCTCAGCCCCAGCATTTT.

The CDR3 loop reads CASRSGTISTDTQYF. For the CDR3, the DNA is TGTGCCAGCAGATCCGGGACAATTAGCACAGATACGCAGTATTTT. The chain recombines TRBV11-1 with TRBJ2-3; possible D gene TRBD1, 6 bases. V dropped 6 bases and J dropped 0 bases, with 13 bases sitting between them. Germline CDR1 and CDR2: SGHAT and FQDESV (reference sequence). The CDR3 is 15 residues long.

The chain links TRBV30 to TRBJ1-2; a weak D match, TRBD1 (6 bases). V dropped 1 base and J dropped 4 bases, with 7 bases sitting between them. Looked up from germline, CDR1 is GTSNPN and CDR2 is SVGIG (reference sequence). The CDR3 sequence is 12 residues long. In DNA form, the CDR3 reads TGTGCCTGGAGTGGACAGGCCTATGGCTACACCTTC. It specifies CAWSGQAYGYTF.

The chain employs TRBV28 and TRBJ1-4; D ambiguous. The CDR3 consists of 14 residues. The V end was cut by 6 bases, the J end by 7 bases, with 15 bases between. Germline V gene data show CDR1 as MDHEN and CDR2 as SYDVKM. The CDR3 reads CASRTGGFGEKLFF. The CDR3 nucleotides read TGTGCCAGCAGGACCGGCGGTTTCGGTGAAAAACTGTTTTTT.

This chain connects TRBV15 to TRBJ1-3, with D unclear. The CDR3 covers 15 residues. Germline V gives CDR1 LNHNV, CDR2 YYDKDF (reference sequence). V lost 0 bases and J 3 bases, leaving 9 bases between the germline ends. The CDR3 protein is CATSRDRLGGNTIYF. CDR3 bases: TGTGCCACCAGCAGAGATCGCCTAGGTGGAAACACCATATATTTT.

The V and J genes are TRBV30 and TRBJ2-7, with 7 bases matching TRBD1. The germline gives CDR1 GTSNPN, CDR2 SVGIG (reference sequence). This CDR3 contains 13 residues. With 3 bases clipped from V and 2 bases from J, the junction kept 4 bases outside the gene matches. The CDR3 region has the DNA TGTGCCTGGAGGGGGACAGCCGCCTACGAGCAGTACTTC. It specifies CAWRGTAAYEQYF.

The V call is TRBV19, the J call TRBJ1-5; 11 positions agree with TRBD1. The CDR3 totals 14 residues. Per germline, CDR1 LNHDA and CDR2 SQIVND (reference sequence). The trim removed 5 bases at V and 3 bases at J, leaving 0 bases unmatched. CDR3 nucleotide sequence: TGTGCCAGTAGTGGACAGGGGGCCAATCAGCCCCAGCATTTT. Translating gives CASSGQGANQPQHF.

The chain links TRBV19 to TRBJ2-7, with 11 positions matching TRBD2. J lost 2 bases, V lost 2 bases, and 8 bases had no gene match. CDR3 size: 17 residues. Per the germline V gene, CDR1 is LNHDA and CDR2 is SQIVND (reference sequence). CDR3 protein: CASSISGTSGLTYEQYF. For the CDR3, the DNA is TGTGCCAGTAGTATATCTGGGACTAGCGGCTTAACCTACGAGCAGTACTTC.

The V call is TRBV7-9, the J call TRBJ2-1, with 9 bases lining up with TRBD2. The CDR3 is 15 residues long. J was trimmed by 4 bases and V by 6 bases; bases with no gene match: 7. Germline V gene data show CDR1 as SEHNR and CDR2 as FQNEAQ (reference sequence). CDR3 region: CASSYLSGGYNEQFF. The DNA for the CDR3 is TGTGCCAGCAGTTACCTAAGCGGGGGGTACAATGAGCAGTTCTTC.